This TCR beta chain was found in a study of blood T cells in healthy people across ages. PCR was performed a second time for 7 to 11 cycles using a sample-barcoded 5' primer and a J-beta primer mix. TCRdb reprocessed the 5' RACE reads via MiXCR and lists one record per CDR3 protein. The sample includes about 930,000 distinct CDR3 sequences, under 35% seen only once; the top ten take roughly 10%. The J segment lost 0 bases and the V segment lost 6 bases, leaving 10 bases of the junction unmatched. Per the germline V gene, CDR1 is DFQATT and CDR2 is SNEGSKA (reference sequence). The CDR3 runs 15 residues. The same data also went into a second study, on T cells of mothers and their children.

This clonotype was sampled from a middle-aged woman in good health. V and J are TRBV20-1 and TRBJ1-1, with 7 bases fitting TRBD1. The material sequenced was blood. CDR3 amino acids: CSAKYRGRMNTEAFF. The DNA of the CDR3 is TGCAGTGCAAAGTACAGGGGACGCATGAACACTGAAGCTTTCTTT.